This T cell receptor (beta chain) emerged from a study of response to subunit inactivated influenza vaccine. Findings of the study overall: Few new T cells, the authors suggested, are recruited by each seasonal influenza vaccination.

Trimming stripped 5 bases from V and 0 bases from J, with 13 bases between. CDR1 and CDR2 from the germline V gene are DFQATT and SNEGSKA (reference sequence). The CDR3 extends over 15 amino acids. MiXCR, run by TCRdb on the RT-PCR reads, gives a single entry per CDR3 protein. In the table there are around 650,000 distinct CDR3 sequences, around 14% of which are singletons. About this clonotype: Its specificity is not known.

The chain joins TRBV20-1 to TRBJ1-4; D not certain. The sequencing here drew on PBMCs from blood, taken 11 to 12 days after vaccination. The receptor was isolated from a man in his fifties who received an inactivated influenza vaccine. CDR3: CSAYPFQPTNEKLFF. DNA of the CDR3: TGCAGTGCTTACCCGTTCCAGCCAACTAATGAAAAACTGTTTTTT.